These T cell receptor beta chains were read from a single sample in a study of Graves' ophthalmopathy and Graves' hyperthyroidism. TCRdb redid the calling of the multiplex PCR reads with MiXCR, one entry per CDR3 protein. The sample shows 680,000 or so distinct CDR3 sequences, about 20% of them seen only once. Sequencing was carried out using peripheral blood. These receptors were collected from a woman aged 18 to 35 with stable Graves' hyperthyroidism. Some clones in this sample may be carry-over from other donors' samples. Both conserved end residues are part of each CDR3. The D gene is left open where the match is weak. The size of a clone is reported for some rows only, either as once, few or many, or as a class for expanded clones.

clone_size,j_call,v_call,d_call,cdr3_nt,cdr3_aa
few,TRBJ2-5,TRBV4-1,TRBD2,TGCGCCAGCAGTGGGACTAGCGGGGCTCAAGAGACCCAGTACTTC,CASSGTSGAQETQYF
many,TRBJ1-6,TRBV7-2,.,TGTGCCAGCAGCTTATCCCCTGACTCACCCCTCCACTTT,CASSLSPDSPLHF
many,TRBJ2-7,TRBV11-2,TRBD2,TGTGCCAGCAGTCGGAATAGCGGGAGACCCTACGAGCAGTACTTC,CASSRNSGRPYEQYF
many,TRBJ2-7,TRBV20-1,.,TGCAGTGCTAGATACTCGCGGGGCAGAGGTGACGAGCAGTACTTC,CSARYSRGRGDEQYF
.,TRBJ1-5,TRBV12-3/TRBV12-4,TRBD1,TGTGCCAGCAGTACCGGACAGGTTCCGTATCAGCCCCAGCATTTT,CASSTGQVPYQPQHF
many,TRBJ1-2,TRBV12-3/TRBV12-4,.,TGTGCCAGCAGGCAGGAGGATAACTATGGCTACACCTTC,CASRQEDNYGYTF
many,TRBJ1-2,TRBV7-9,.,TGTGCCAGCAGCGGACAATTAAACTATGGCTACACCTTC,CASSGQLNYGYTF
.,TRBJ2-5,TRBV4-1,.,TGCGCCAGCAGCCAAGGGAGCATTTCACGGGAGACCCAGTACTTC,CASSQGSISRETQYF
many,TRBJ2-7,TRBV6-5,TRBD2,TGTGCCAGCAGTTACGGAGCGGGGATCTACGAGCAGTACTTC,CASSYGAGIYEQYF
.,TRBJ2-4,TRBV28,TRBD2,TGTGCCAGCAGTTTACCCCTTAGCGGGGGAAGAGCCAAAAACATTCAGTACTTC,CASSLPLSGGRAKNIQYF
many,TRBJ2-5,TRBV6-2/TRBV6-3,TRBD1,TGTGCCAGCTTACCCTGGACAGGGTCGAGGGAGACCCAGTACTTC,CASLPWTGSRETQYF
many,TRBJ2-5,TRBV2,TRBD1,TGTGCCAGCAGCGCGGACAGGGCCCAAGAGACCCAGTACTTC,CASSADRAQETQYF
.,TRBJ2-7,TRBV28,.,TGTGCCAGCAGTTTAGACCTGATGGGCTACGAGCAGTACTTC,CASSLDLMGYEQYF